This T cell receptor (beta chain) appears in the sequencing data of a study of technical replicates of blood from a few donors. The protocol was immunoSEQ multiplex PCR, while the TCRdb copy is restricted to in-frame clones and leaves out a portion. Among 75,000 to 95,000 clones listed, around 90% were seen once. There are 16 residues in the CDR3. Germline assignment: CDR1 SGHDN and CDR2 FVKESK. Trimming took 6 bases from V and 4 from J; bases not matched to a gene: 12. This chain uses TRBV14 with TRBJ1-2, with 9 positions matching TRBD1. The sequence came from a human donor in good health. The sample comprised T cells isolated from PBMCs. The CDR3 coding sequence is TGTGCCAGCAGACTTACCGGGACAGGGCCATTCTATGGCTACACCTTC. Its translation is CASRLTGTGPFYGYTF.